The rows below give T cell receptor beta chains drawn from one sample of a study of blood T cell repertoires in COVID-19. Sequencing was performed with immunoSEQ multiplex PCR; in TCRdb, only in-frame clones are kept and a portion is missing. The sample records 9,000 to 13,000 clones, roughly 87% being singletons. Sequencing was carried out using peripheral blood. The receptor set was obtained from a man aged 25 to 40 with active or convalescent COVID-19. Both conserved end residues are part of each CDR3. D genes are given only for firm matches. Rows give clone size only sometimes, using once, few, many, or a class for an expanded clone.

d_call | j_call | v_call | clone_size | cdr3_aa | cdr3_nt
. | TRBJ2-2 | TRBV7-6 | . | CASSSPAGELFF | TGTGCCAGCAGCTCCCCCGCCGGGGAGCTGTTTTTT
TRBD2 | TRBJ2-1 | TRBV3-1/TRBV3-2 | few | CASSQDPGLAGGQRNEQFF | TGTGCCAGCAGCCAAGACCCGGGACTAGCGGGGGGGCAGAGGAATGAGCAGTTCTTC
. | TRBJ1-1 | TRBV2 | . | CASSEDAGADTEAFF | TGTGCCAGCAGTGAAGATGCAGGGGCGGACACTGAAGCTTTCTTT
. | TRBJ2-7 | TRBV7-9 | . | CASSTGAYEQYF | TGTGCCAGCAGCACAGGAGCCTACGAGCAGTACTTC
. | TRBJ1-5 | TRBV20-1 | . | CSASSWAGSGGEPQHF | TGCAGTGCTAGTAGCTGGGCAGGGTCAGGTGGGGAGCCCCAGCATTTT
. | TRBJ2-5 | TRBV7-3 | . | CASSLTRGQETQYF | TGTGCCAGCAGCTTAACCAGGGGCCAAGAGACCCAGTACTTC
. | TRBJ1-1 | TRBV11-2 | . | CASSLAGFTEAFF | TGTGCCAGCAGCTTAGCAGGATTCACTGAAGCTTTCTTT
. | TRBJ1-2 | TRBV15 | . | CATSSNEGGYTF | TGTGCCACCAGCAGTAATGAGGGCGGCTACACCTTC
TRBD1 | TRBJ1-3 | TRBV4-1 | . | CASSQLGQGGGNTIYF | TGCGCCAGCAGCCAACTGGGACAGGGGGGCGGAAACACCATATATTTT
TRBD1 | TRBJ1-5 | TRBV6-4 | . | CASSDPGQGSLPNQPQHF | TGTGCCAGCAGTGACCCGGGACAGGGGTCTCTTCCGAATCAGCCCCAGCATTTT
. | TRBJ1-6 | TRBV2 | . | CASSRDIEVYNSPLHF | TGTGCAAGCAGCAGGGATATCGAAGTCTATAATTCACCCCTCCACTTT
TRBD2 | TRBJ2-5 | TRBV6-2/TRBV6-3 | few | CASSGTSGGAETQYF | TGTGCCAGCAGCGGGACTAGCGGGGGGGCAGAGACCCAGTACTTC
. | TRBJ1-3 | TRBV10-2 | . | CASSEWGHGNTIYF | TGCGCCAGCAGTGAGTGGGGGCATGGAAACACCATATATTTT
. | TRBJ1-1 | TRBV11-2 | . | CASSLAGMNTEAFF | TGTGCCAGCAGCTTAGCAGGTATGAACACTGAAGCTTTCTTT
TRBD2 | TRBJ2-1 | TRBV3-1/TRBV3-2 | . | CASSRGTSGDTEQFF | TGTGCCAGCAGCCGCGGGACTAGCGGGGATACTGAGCAGTTCTTC
. | TRBJ1-5 | TRBV3-1/TRBV3-2 | few | CASSQEGDQQPQHF | TGTGCCAGCAGCCAAGAAGGGGATCAACAGCCCCAGCATTTT
TRBD2 | TRBJ2-1 | TRBV11-3 | . | CASSPDGRGGVDEQFF | TGTGCCAGCAGCCCAGACGGGCGGGGGGGCGTCGATGAGCAGTTCTTC
TRBD2 | TRBJ2-5 | TRBV3-1/TRBV3-2 | . | CASSTRGSGGETQYF | TGTGCCAGCAGCACTCGGGGTAGCGGGGGGGAGACCCAGTACTTC
. | TRBJ1-5 | TRBV9 | . | CASSATDSNQPQHF | TGTGCCAGCAGCGCGACAGATAGCAATCAGCCCCAGCATTTT
. | TRBJ1-1 | TRBV7-3 | . | CASSLSDWTEAFF | TGTGCCAGCAGCTTAAGCGACTGGACTGAAGCTTTCTTT
. | TRBJ2-1 | TRBV5-1 | . | CASSLALTSDNEQFF | TGCGCCAGCAGCTTGGCCCTTACCAGCGACAATGAGCAGTTCTTC
TRBD1 | TRBJ2-2 | TRBV11-2 | few | CASSHSRGRTGELFF | TGTGCCAGCAGCCACTCGAGGGGGCGAACCGGGGAGCTGTTTTTT
TRBD2 | TRBJ2-5 | TRBV2 | . | CASSVRLAGEETQYF | TGTGCCAGCAGTGTCCGACTAGCGGGGGAGGAGACCCAGTACTTC
TRBD2 | TRBJ2-2 | TRBV29-1 | . | CSVQRGGFTGELFF | TGCAGCGTGCAACGGGGGGGCTTCACCGGGGAGCTGTTTTTT